Following are 26 T cell receptor beta chains from one sample sequenced in a study of shared clonotypes between healthy human individuals. Generated by immunoSEQ multiplex PCR, the TCRdb table keeps only in-frame clones and is missing some. Here the sample spans 2 million to 2.5 million clones, more than 80% being singletons. Sequenced material: naive CD4+ T cells from PBMCs. The subset denotes: CD45RA+ positively selected. The receptor source for this set is a man aged 18 to 29 in good health. Some clones in this sample may be carry-over from other donors' samples.

This clone occurred once. The CDR3, as DNA: TGCGCCAGCAGCTTGGATAGTTTAGGACACCAATACGAGCAGTACTTC. Translation gives CASSLDSLGHQYEQYF. The rearrangement links TRBV5-1 to TRBJ2-7; D may be TRBD1 (5 bases). The V end was cut by 0 bases, the J end by 4 bases, with 17 bases between. CDR1 and CDR2 (germline): SGHRS, YFSETQ. The CDR3 consists of 16 residues.

The genes are TRBV7-2 and TRBJ2-5; D is ambiguous. This CDR3 contains 12 residues. Germline V gene lookup returns CDR1 SGHTA and CDR2 FQGNSA. V shed 5 bases and J shed 2 bases, with 6 bases lying between them. This chain's CDR3 is CASSPQQETQYF. CDR3 in DNA: TGTGCCAGCAGCCCCCAGCAAGAGACCCAGTACTTC.

The rearrangement uses TRBV28 and TRBJ2-3; D call uncertain. This CDR3 is 13 amino acids long. V was shortened by 10 bases and J by 3 bases, with 14 bases between the two germline ends. In germline, CDR1 is MDHEN, CDR2 SYDVKM. CDR3 sequence (DNA): TGTGCCACCTCTGCCGATGGGACAGATACGCAGTATTTT. It specifies CATSADGTDTQYF.

The V call is TRBV15, the J call TRBJ2-7; no clear D gene. The CDR3 runs 16 residues. Per the germline V gene, CDR1 is LNHNV and CDR2 is YYDKDF (reference sequence). Deletions cut 0 bases from V and 12 bases from J, with 24 bases between. Here the CDR3 DNA reads TGTGCCACCAGCAGAGATCGAGTGCGGTCTTTACCGCGCCCGTACTTC. Protein: CATSRDRVRSLPRPYF.

This chain joins TRBV27 and TRBJ2-5; D is tentatively TRBD1 or TRBD2 (6 bases each). The germline CDR1 and CDR2 sequences are MNHEY and SMNVEV (reference sequence). The CDR3 extends over 13 amino acids. V shed 7 bases and J shed 5 bases, with 14 bases lying between them. The CDR3 DNA reads as TGTGCCAGCACCACCTTAGGGGGGGAGACCCAGTACTTC. It codes for CASTTLGGETQYF.

The V call is TRBV18, the J call TRBJ2-7; 9 bases line up with TRBD1. This CDR3 is 14 amino acids long. Trimming at V came to 4 bases and at J to 5 bases, leaving 6 bases not matched to a gene. Germline V gene lookup returns CDR1 KGHSH and CDR2 LQKENI. The CDR3 loop reads CASSLQQGANEQYF. Here the CDR3 DNA reads TGTGCCAGCTCACTTCAACAGGGGGCAAACGAGCAGTACTTC.

The V and J genes are TRBV6-1 and TRBJ2-1; D possibly corresponds to TRBD1 (5 bases). The CDR3 runs to 15 residues. The germline V gene encodes CDR1 MNHNS and CDR2 SASEGT. Between the trimmed V and J ends, which lost 4 bases and 4 bases, there was a span of 14 bases. The CDR3 sequence: CASSVQGSFYNEQFF. The CDR3 nucleotides are TGTGCCAGCAGTGTTCAGGGATCCTTTTACAATGAGCAGTTCTTC.

About this clone: Within the sample, other DNA sequences also encode this same CDR3. This chain joins TRBV28 and TRBJ2-6, with a weak D call TRBD2 (6 bases). V lost 6 bases and J lost 4, with 13 bases in between. CDR1 is MDHEN and CDR2 is SYDVKM in the germline V gene. This CDR3 has 15 residues. Here the CDR3 DNA reads TGTGCCAGCAGCCCCGGGGGTACCGGGGCCAACGTCCTGACTTTC. Translation: CASSPGGTGANVLTF.

This chain joins TRBV4-1 and TRBJ2-7; TRBD2 aligns across 7 bases. Trimming removed 4 bases from V and 3 bases from J; junction bases left unmatched: 15. This CDR3 spans 17 amino acids. Germline lookup yields CDR1 MGHRA and CDR2 YSYEKL. This CDR3 is CASSPDPSGPDGYEQYF. In DNA, the CDR3 is TGCGCCAGCAGCCCAGACCCTAGCGGACCGGACGGCTACGAGCAGTACTTC.

The chain couples TRBV7-8 to TRBJ1-4; TRBD1 matches 8 bases. The CDR3 runs to 18 residues. V shed 1 base and J 2 bases; nucleotides not matched to a gene: 9. CDR1 and CDR2 from the germline V gene are SGHVS and FQNEAQ. CDR3 sequence reads: CASSLEAGGATTNEKLFF. The DNA for the CDR3 is TGTGCCAGCAGCTTAGAGGCAGGGGGCGCTACGACTAATGAAAAACTGTTTTTT.

The chain is built from TRBV6-1 and TRBJ2-7; weak D call: TRBD1 (7 bases). Germline V CDR1 and CDR2: MNHNS, SASEGT. The CDR3 is 14 amino acids. Between the trimmed V and J ends, which lost 8 bases and 4 bases, there was a span of 18 bases. For the CDR3, the DNA is TGTGCCAGCTTCTCAGGGGGGCTAGGTTACGAGCAGTACTTC. Residues: CASFSGGLGYEQYF.

CDR3 protein: CASGGGKNQPQHF. CDR3 DNA sequence: TGTGCCAGCGGAGGGGGGAAAAATCAGCCCCAGCATTTT. The rearrangement uses TRBV2 and TRBJ1-5; D is perhaps TRBD1 (6 bases). The V gene's germline CDR1 is SNHLY and CDR2 FYNNEI. V was cut by 8 bases and J by 4 bases, with 12 bases left in between. The CDR3 is made up of 13 amino acids.

V usage is TRBV29-1 and J usage is TRBJ2-1; 8 nucleotides line up with TRBD1. V trimming: 6 bases; J trimming: 7 bases; junction bases outside the gene matches: 8. The CDR3 totals 13 residues. Germline V gene lookup returns CDR1 SQVTM and CDR2 ANQGSEA. CDR3 coding DNA: TGCAGCGTCGACAGGGGAAAAAGGAATGAGCAGTTCTTC. The encoded protein is CSVDRGKRNEQFF.

The chain has TRBV29-1 and TRBJ2-1, with 11 bases matching TRBD1. The CDR3 runs 16 residues. Per germline, CDR1 SQVTM and CDR2 ANQGSEA. The ends lost 7 bases at V and 1 base at J; junction bases unmatched: 9. The DNA of the CDR3 is TGCAGCGGCATAGGACAGGGGGCGACTTCCTACAATGAGCAGTTCTTC. Its protein product is CSGIGQGATSYNEQFF.

The J gene is TRBJ2-2, the V gene TRBV28, with unresolved D. The CDR3 is 13 amino acids. V was cut by 4 bases and J by 6 bases, with 9 bases left in between. The germline V gene encodes CDR1 MDHEN and CDR2 SYDVKM. CDR3 nucleotide sequence: TGTGCCAGCAGTTCGTGGGGATCCGGGGAGCTGTTTTTT. Encoded protein: CASSSWGSGELFF.

The genes are TRBV10-1 and TRBJ2-1; maybe TRBD2 (6 bases). Trimming took off 5 bases at V and 5 bases at J, with 13 bases between the two ends. This CDR3 has 14 amino acids. Germline V gene sequence: CDR1 WNHNN, CDR2 SYGVQD (reference sequence). Here the CDR3 reads CASSTSPSDNEQFF. As DNA, the CDR3 is TGCGCCAGCAGTACTAGCCCTAGTGACAATGAGCAGTTCTTC.

The gene calls are TRBV28 and TRBJ2-3; maybe TRBD2 (5 bases). The CDR3 totals 11 residues. Germline V lookup: CDR1 MDHEN, CDR2 SYDVKM. V was trimmed by 8 bases and J by 3 bases, leaving 6 bases between them. The CDR3 DNA reads as TGTGCCAGCGGGAGAACAGATACGCAGTATTTT. Translation gives CASGRTDTQYF.

The V and J genes are TRBV4-1 and TRBJ2-3; 12 nucleotides match TRBD1. The germline gives CDR1 MGHRA, CDR2 YSYEKL. This CDR3 has 15 residues. The V gene end was trimmed by 4 bases and the J gene end by 4 bases; junction bases not matched to a gene: 3. The CDR3 DNA reads as TGCGCCAGCAGCCCGGGACAGGGGGCGGCAGATACGCAGTATTTT. It translates to CASSPGQGAADTQYF.

The genes are TRBV6-4 and TRBJ2-5; D is possibly TRBD1 (5 bases). Trimming removed 6 bases at V and 4 bases at J, with 12 bases between. CDR1 and CDR2 from the germline V gene are MRHNA and SNTAGT. CDR3 length: 13 residues. CDR3 DNA sequence: TGTGCCAGCAGCATATACCAGGGAGAGACCCAGTACTTC. Its protein is CASSIYQGETQYF.

The rearrangement joins TRBV6-5 to TRBJ2-7, with TRBD2 matching over 7 bases. CDR3 length equals 15 residues. Germline V gene sequence: CDR1 MNHEY, CDR2 SVGAGI. The ends lost 5 bases at V and 0 bases at J; junction bases unmatched: 7. The CDR3 region has the DNA TGTGCCAGCAGTAGGGACTACGACCACTCCTACGAGCAGTACTTC. The encoded protein is CASSRDYDHSYEQYF.

This clone appeared once. The rearrangement links TRBV2 to TRBJ1-1; 8 bases agree with TRBD1. With 8 bases clipped from V and 7 bases from J, the junction kept 6 bases outside the gene matches. CDR1 SNHLY and CDR2 FYNNEI come from the germline V gene. The CDR3 consists of 12 residues. The CDR3 here is CASGDTGGEAFF. The CDR3 nucleotides are TGTGCCAGCGGAGATACAGGGGGTGAAGCTTTCTTT.

The chain carries TRBV5-6 and TRBJ2-5, with D hard to call. This CDR3 is built from 13 residues. V lost 0 bases, J lost 5 bases, and 8 bases lay in between. CDR1 and CDR2 from the germline V gene are SGHDT and YYEEEE. CDR3 protein: CASSLVGTETQYF. DNA for the CDR3: TGTGCCAGCAGCTTGGTGGGAACGGAGACCCAGTACTTC.

The chain carries TRBV6-5 and TRBJ2-2; weak D call: TRBD2 (6 bases). There are 13 residues in the CDR3. Deletions cut 6 bases from V and 7 bases from J, with 12 bases between. CDR1 and CDR2 (germline): MNHEY, SVGAGI. The CDR3 nucleotides are TGTGCCAGCAGCCCCCCCGGGGGCGGGGAGCTGTTTTTT. Translated: CASSPPGGGELFF.

Comments on this clone: This same CDR3 is encoded by further DNA sequences in the sample. The chain has TRBV7-2 and TRBJ2-7; D ambiguous. Germline lookup yields CDR1 SGHTA and CDR2 FQGNSA. The germline V and J ends were trimmed by 2 bases and 4 bases, with 15 bases remaining between them. This CDR3 comprises 15 residues. The CDR3 protein is CASSLSPGPGYEQYF. The CDR3 DNA reads TGTGCCAGCAGCTTAAGTCCCGGTCCTGGTTACGAGCAGTACTTC.

V is TRBV9 and J is TRBJ1-3; D possibly corresponds to TRBD1 (5 bases). The V and J ends lost 4 bases and 0 bases respectively, with 11 bases between them. The germline gives CDR1 SGDLS, CDR2 YYNGEE. This CDR3 comprises 15 residues. CDR3 sequence reads: CASSPDSGSGNTIYF. Written as DNA, the CDR3 is TGTGCCAGCAGCCCAGACAGTGGCTCTGGAAACACCATATATTTT.

The V call is TRBV7-2, the J call TRBJ2-7; tentative D call: TRBD2 (6 bases). V gave up 5 bases and J gave up 4 bases, with 18 bases separating them. Germline assignment: CDR1 SGHTA and CDR2 FQGNSA. The CDR3 totals 15 residues. CDR3 in amino acids: CASSGRGGGRYEQYF. The CDR3 nucleotides are TGTGCCAGCAGCGGAAGAGGCGGAGGGAGGTACGAGCAGTACTTC. The variable domain in full, completed from reference TRBV7-2 and TRBJ2-7, reads GAGVSQSPSNKVTEKGKDVELRCDPISGHTALYWYRQSLGQGLEFLIYFQGNSAPDKSGLPSDRFSAERTGGSVSTLTIQRTQQEDSAVYLCASSGRGGGRYEQYFGPGTRLTVT.